This T cell receptor beta chain was sequenced during a study of shared clonotypes between healthy human individuals. Data came from immunoSEQ multiplex PCR; TCRdb stores just in-frame clones and leaves some out. Here the sample spans roughly 2,500,000 clones, over 85% being singletons. V shed 0 bases, J shed 3 bases, and the junction held 6 bases outside the gene matches. The CDR3 totals 16 residues. Germline-derived CDR1 and CDR2 are SGHTA and FQGNSA. This sequence originates from a man younger than 30 in good health. Some clones in this sample may be carry-over from other donors' samples. Sequences were obtained from naive CD4+ T cells from PBMCs. The sample's subset: CD45RA+ positively selected. The chain is built from TRBV7-2 and TRBJ2-3, with TRBD2 matching 7 bases. The CDR3 DNA reads TGTGCCAGCAGCTTAGCCTCTAGCGGAGGGACAGATACGCAGTATTTT. This codes for CASSLASSGGTDTQYF.